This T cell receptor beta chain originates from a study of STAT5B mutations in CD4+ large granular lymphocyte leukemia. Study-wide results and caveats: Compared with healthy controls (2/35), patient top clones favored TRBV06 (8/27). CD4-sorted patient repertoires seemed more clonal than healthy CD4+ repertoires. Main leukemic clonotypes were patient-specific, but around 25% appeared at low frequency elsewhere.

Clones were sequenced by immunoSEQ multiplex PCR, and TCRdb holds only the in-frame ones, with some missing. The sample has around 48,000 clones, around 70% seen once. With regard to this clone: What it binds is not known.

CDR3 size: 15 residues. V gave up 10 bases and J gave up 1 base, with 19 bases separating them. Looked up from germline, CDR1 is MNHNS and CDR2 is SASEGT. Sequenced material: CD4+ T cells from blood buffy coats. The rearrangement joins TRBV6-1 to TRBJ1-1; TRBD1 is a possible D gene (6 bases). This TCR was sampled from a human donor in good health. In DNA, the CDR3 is TGTGCCACCATAGGGGGGGGCGCGGGGAACACTGAAGCTTTCTTT. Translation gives CATIGGGAGNTEAFF.